This T cell receptor beta chain stems from a study of blood T cell repertoires in COVID-19. At the level of the study: T cells, B-cell-depleted T cells, or PBMCs provided the cDNA or gDNA that served as material.

Sequencing used immunoSEQ multiplex PCR; TCRdb keeps in-frame clones, though not all of them. The table has 200,000 to 250,000 clones, 70% to 90% seen once. This clonotype originated in a middle-aged woman with acute or convalescent COVID-19. Material for sequencing was peripheral blood.

CDR3 DNA: TGTGCCACCAGTGATTCAGGACTAGCGGGGTGGGATGAGCAGTTCTTC. It is translated as CATSDSGLAGWDEQFF. The chain is built from TRBV24-1 and TRBJ2-1, with 12 bases that match TRBD2. Germline trimming cut 2 bases from V and 8 bases from J; bases unmatched to any gene: 6. CDR1 and CDR2 from the germline V gene are KGHDR and SFDVKD. The CDR3 is made up of 16 amino acids.